A selection of T cell receptor beta chains follows, all from one sample in a study of CD8+ T cells in alopecia areata. TCRdb keeps only in-frame clones here, not all; method: immunoSEQ multiplex PCR. The sample records about 120,000 clones, 50% to 75% being singletons. The sample here was CD8+ T cells sorted from blood, taken at week 4, from a patient treated with tofacitinib. These receptors were obtained from a human donor with alopecia areata. Both conserved end residues are part of each CDR3. D genes are given only for firm matches. Clone size is stated in some rows and not others, as once, few, many or a class when expanded.

d_call: -; j_call: TRBJ1-1; v_call: TRBV30; clone_size: few; cdr3_aa: CAWAAGHLNTEAFF; cdr3_nt: TGTGCCTGGGCCGCGGGACACTTGAACACTGAAGCTTTCTTT
d_call: TRBD1; j_call: TRBJ2-7; v_call: TRBV27; clone_size: -; cdr3_aa: CASASTGQGAIYSYEQYF; cdr3_nt: TGTGCCAGCGCCTCGACGGGACAGGGGGCAATTTACTCCTACGAGCAGTACTTC
d_call: TRBD1; j_call: TRBJ1-4; v_call: TRBV30; clone_size: few; cdr3_aa: CAWTPGQGAKKLFF; cdr3_nt: TGTGCCTGGACTCCGGGACAGGGGGCGAAAAAACTGTTTTTT
d_call: -; j_call: TRBJ2-1; v_call: TRBV29-1; clone_size: -; cdr3_aa: CSVASGQQFF; cdr3_nt: TGCAGCGTTGCCTCGGGACAGCAGTTCTTC
d_call: -; j_call: TRBJ1-1; v_call: TRBV27; clone_size: -; cdr3_aa: CASSHRATGTEAFF; cdr3_nt: TGTGCCAGCAGCCACAGGGCGACGGGCACTGAAGCTTTCTTT
d_call: -; j_call: TRBJ1-1; v_call: TRBV21-1; clone_size: -; cdr3_aa: CASSKGESTEAFF; cdr3_nt: TGTGCCAGCAGCAAAGGGGAATCCACTGAAGCTTTCTTT
d_call: TRBD1; j_call: TRBJ1-1; v_call: TRBV27; clone_size: -; cdr3_aa: CASSRGQGMNTEAFF; cdr3_nt: TGTGCCAGCAGTCGCGGACAGGGGATGAACACTGAAGCTTTCTTT
d_call: -; j_call: TRBJ2-3; v_call: TRBV7-2; clone_size: -; cdr3_aa: CASLRTLRDTQYF; cdr3_nt: TGTGCCAGCCTAAGGACTTTAAGGGATACGCAGTATTTT
d_call: TRBD2; j_call: TRBJ2-6; v_call: TRBV29-1; clone_size: few; cdr3_aa: CSVEGGELASGANVLTF; cdr3_nt: TGCAGCGTTGAGGGAGGGGAGTTGGCCTCTGGGGCCAACGTCCTGACTTTC
d_call: -; j_call: TRBJ2-1; v_call: TRBV2; clone_size: few; cdr3_aa: CASSPFVPRRGEQFF; cdr3_nt: TGTGCCAGCAGTCCCTTCGTCCCAAGGAGAGGTGAGCAGTTCTTC
d_call: -; j_call: TRBJ2-3; v_call: TRBV5-4; clone_size: -; cdr3_aa: CASSEGTDTQYF; cdr3_nt: TGTGCCAGCAGCGAAGGGACAGATACGCAGTATTTT
d_call: -; j_call: TRBJ2-5; v_call: TRBV4-1; clone_size: few; cdr3_aa: CASSQVSGGQETQYF; cdr3_nt: TGCGCCAGCAGCCAAGTATCGGGTGGTCAAGAGACCCAGTACTTC
d_call: -; j_call: TRBJ2-7; v_call: TRBV29-1; clone_size: -; cdr3_aa: CSVDRRGRGNYEQYF; cdr3_nt: TGCAGCGTTGACAGGAGGGGTCGGGGGAACTACGAGCAGTACTTC
d_call: -; j_call: TRBJ2-1; v_call: TRBV25-1; clone_size: few; cdr3_aa: CASTPGVEQFF; cdr3_nt: TGTGCCAGCACCCCAGGGGTTGAGCAGTTCTTC
d_call: -; j_call: TRBJ1-2; v_call: TRBV19; clone_size: -; cdr3_aa: CAVREANYGYTF; cdr3_nt: TGTGCAGTCCGGGAAGCCAACTATGGCTACACCTTC
d_call: TRBD2; j_call: TRBJ2-1; v_call: TRBV7-9; clone_size: -; cdr3_aa: CASSSLVAGGRSSYNEQFF; cdr3_nt: TGTGCCAGCAGTTCCTTAGTAGCGGGGGGCCGTAGCTCCTACAATGAGCAGTTCTTC
d_call: -; j_call: TRBJ1-1; v_call: TRBV5-6; clone_size: -; cdr3_aa: CASRFAGETAFF; cdr3_nt: TGTGCCAGCAGATTTGCAGGGGAGACAGCTTTCTTT
d_call: -; j_call: TRBJ2-3; v_call: TRBV10-3; clone_size: -; cdr3_aa: CAISESWDTQYF; cdr3_nt: TGTGCCATCAGTGAGTCGTGGGATACGCAGTATTTT
d_call: -; j_call: TRBJ2-5; v_call: TRBV15; clone_size: -; cdr3_aa: CATSRVFGGPQETQYF; cdr3_nt: TGTGCCACCAGCAGAGTGTTTGGGGGACCCCAAGAGACCCAGTACTTC
d_call: TRBD1; j_call: TRBJ2-5; v_call: TRBV29-1; clone_size: -; cdr3_aa: CSVEAPWTGEVGSGETQYF; cdr3_nt: TGCAGCGTTGAAGCCCCTTGGACAGGGGAAGTAGGGAGCGGAGAGACCCAGTACTTC
d_call: -; j_call: TRBJ1-2; v_call: TRBV4-3; clone_size: -; cdr3_aa: CASSQDRDLGSPNGYTF; cdr3_nt: TGCGCCAGCAGCCAAGATAGAGATCTAGGGAGCCCGAATGGCTACACCTTC
d_call: -; j_call: TRBJ2-1; v_call: TRBV29-1; clone_size: once; cdr3_aa: CSVPNAGSEFF; cdr3_nt: TGCAGCGTCCCAAACGCGGGTTCTGAGTTCTTC
d_call: -; j_call: TRBJ2-5; v_call: TRBV29-1; clone_size: -; cdr3_aa: CSGCRWAVGETQYF; cdr3_nt: TGCAGCGGCTGTCGGTGGGCAGTCGGGGAGACCCAGTACTTC
d_call: -; j_call: TRBJ1-6; v_call: TRBV7-9; clone_size: -; cdr3_aa: CASSLVGSSYNSPLHF; cdr3_nt: TGTGCCAGCAGCCTGGTGGGGAGCTCCTATAATTCACCCCTCCACTTT
d_call: TRBD1; j_call: TRBJ1-1; v_call: TRBV6-5; clone_size: -; cdr3_aa: CASSYSGTGNTEAFF; cdr3_nt: TGTGCCAGCAGTTACTCCGGGACAGGGAACACTGAAGCTTTCTTT
d_call: -; j_call: TRBJ1-2; v_call: TRBV19; clone_size: -; cdr3_aa: CASSRGTTIYGYTF; cdr3_nt: TGTGCCAGTAGTCGGGGGACTACGATCTATGGCTACACCTTC
d_call: -; j_call: TRBJ2-7; v_call: TRBV29-1; clone_size: -; cdr3_aa: CSVLTGYEQYF; cdr3_nt: TGCAGCGTCCTAACGGGATACGAGCAGTACTTC
d_call: -; j_call: TRBJ2-1; v_call: TRBV30; clone_size: -; cdr3_aa: CAWSVGDYNEQFF; cdr3_nt: TGTGCCTGGAGTGTAGGGGACTACAATGAGCAGTTCTTC
d_call: TRBD1; j_call: TRBJ2-7; v_call: TRBV29-1; clone_size: -; cdr3_aa: CSVEDRDREGEQYF; cdr3_nt: TGCAGCGTTGAAGACCGGGACAGGGAGGGCGAGCAGTACTTC
d_call: -; j_call: TRBJ2-3; v_call: TRBV29-1; clone_size: -; cdr3_aa: CSANRAWGIATQYF; cdr3_nt: TGCAGCGCCAACAGGGCTTGGGGTATTGCTACGCAGTATTTT
d_call: TRBD2; j_call: TRBJ2-5; v_call: TRBV29-1; clone_size: -; cdr3_aa: CSVESLAGARETQYF; cdr3_nt: TGCAGCGTTGAAAGTCTAGCGGGGGCCAGGGAGACCCAGTACTTC
d_call: TRBD1; j_call: TRBJ2-5; v_call: TRBV4-1; clone_size: -; cdr3_aa: CASSRSQGNGETQYF; cdr3_nt: TGCGCCAGCAGCCGATCACAGGGGAACGGCGAGACCCAGTACTTC
d_call: -; j_call: TRBJ2-5; v_call: TRBV29-1; clone_size: once; cdr3_aa: CSVEDRYRVQETQYF; cdr3_nt: TGCAGCGTTGAAGATCGCTATCGGGTCCAAGAGACCCAGTACTTC
d_call: TRBD2; j_call: TRBJ2-3; v_call: TRBV2; clone_size: -; cdr3_aa: CADVPGAGGTDTQYF; cdr3_nt: TGTGCCGACGTCCCAGGAGCGGGGGGGACAGATACGCAGTATTTT
d_call: -; j_call: TRBJ1-1; v_call: TRBV30; clone_size: -; cdr3_aa: CAWSEREAFF; cdr3_nt: TGTGCCTGGAGTGAGCGTGAAGCTTTCTTT
d_call: -; j_call: TRBJ1-6; v_call: TRBV9; clone_size: -; cdr3_aa: CASSVGEIGSYNSPLHF; cdr3_nt: TGTGCCAGCAGCGTTGGGGAAATTGGGTCCTATAATTCACCCCTCCACTTT
d_call: -; j_call: TRBJ2-7; v_call: TRBV29-1; clone_size: -; cdr3_aa: CSVDEGSYEQYF; cdr3_nt: TGCAGCGTTGATGAGGGATCCTACGAGCAGTACTTC
d_call: -; j_call: TRBJ1-6; v_call: TRBV7-9; clone_size: few; cdr3_aa: CASSLDARTYNSPLHF; cdr3_nt: TGTGCCAGCAGCTTAGACGCTAGAACTTATAATTCACCCCTCCACTTT
d_call: -; j_call: TRBJ2-7; v_call: TRBV5-1; clone_size: -; cdr3_aa: CASSSTSYDEQYF; cdr3_nt: TGCGCCAGCAGCTCTACTAGTTACGACGAGCAGTACTTC
d_call: -; j_call: TRBJ2-1; v_call: TRBV29-1; clone_size: once; cdr3_aa: CSAPRVDLNEQFF; cdr3_nt: TGCAGCGCACCTCGGGTAGACCTCAATGAGCAGTTCTTC
d_call: TRBD1; j_call: TRBJ2-5; v_call: TRBV7-9; clone_size: -; cdr3_aa: CASSSDRRETQYF; cdr3_nt: TGTGCCAGCAGCTCGGACAGGAGGGAGACCCAGTACTTC
d_call: -; j_call: TRBJ2-2; v_call: TRBV30; clone_size: -; cdr3_aa: CAWSDDTGELFF; cdr3_nt: TGTGCCTGGAGTGACGACACCGGGGAGCTGTTTTTT
d_call: -; j_call: TRBJ1-1; v_call: TRBV7-9; clone_size: -; cdr3_aa: CASSPPHTEAFF; cdr3_nt: TGTGCCAGCAGCCCACCACACACTGAAGCTTTCTTT
d_call: -; j_call: TRBJ2-3; v_call: TRBV29-1; clone_size: -; cdr3_aa: CSVERDVHIRSAQYF; cdr3_nt: TGCAGCGTTGAAAGGGACGTCCACATCAGGAGCGCGCAGTATTTT